This T cell receptor beta chain was sequenced during a study of blood T cell repertoires in COVID-19. Profiled with immunoSEQ multiplex PCR; TCRdb holds only in-frame clones, not every one. The sample carries some 22,000 clones, 94% recorded once. Germline V gene sequence: CDR1 KGHDR, CDR2 SFDVKD. J lost 2 bases, V lost 0 bases, and 4 bases had no gene match. The CDR3 loop spans 16 amino acids. The source is a woman aged 45-60 years with active COVID-19. The J gene is TRBJ2-5, the V gene TRBV24-1; 8 nucleotides agree with TRBD1. The sequenced sample was peripheral blood. CDR3 region: CATSDLSTGGQETQYF. The CDR3 DNA reads as TGTGCCACCAGTGATTTGTCCACAGGGGGACAAGAGACCCAGTACTTC.